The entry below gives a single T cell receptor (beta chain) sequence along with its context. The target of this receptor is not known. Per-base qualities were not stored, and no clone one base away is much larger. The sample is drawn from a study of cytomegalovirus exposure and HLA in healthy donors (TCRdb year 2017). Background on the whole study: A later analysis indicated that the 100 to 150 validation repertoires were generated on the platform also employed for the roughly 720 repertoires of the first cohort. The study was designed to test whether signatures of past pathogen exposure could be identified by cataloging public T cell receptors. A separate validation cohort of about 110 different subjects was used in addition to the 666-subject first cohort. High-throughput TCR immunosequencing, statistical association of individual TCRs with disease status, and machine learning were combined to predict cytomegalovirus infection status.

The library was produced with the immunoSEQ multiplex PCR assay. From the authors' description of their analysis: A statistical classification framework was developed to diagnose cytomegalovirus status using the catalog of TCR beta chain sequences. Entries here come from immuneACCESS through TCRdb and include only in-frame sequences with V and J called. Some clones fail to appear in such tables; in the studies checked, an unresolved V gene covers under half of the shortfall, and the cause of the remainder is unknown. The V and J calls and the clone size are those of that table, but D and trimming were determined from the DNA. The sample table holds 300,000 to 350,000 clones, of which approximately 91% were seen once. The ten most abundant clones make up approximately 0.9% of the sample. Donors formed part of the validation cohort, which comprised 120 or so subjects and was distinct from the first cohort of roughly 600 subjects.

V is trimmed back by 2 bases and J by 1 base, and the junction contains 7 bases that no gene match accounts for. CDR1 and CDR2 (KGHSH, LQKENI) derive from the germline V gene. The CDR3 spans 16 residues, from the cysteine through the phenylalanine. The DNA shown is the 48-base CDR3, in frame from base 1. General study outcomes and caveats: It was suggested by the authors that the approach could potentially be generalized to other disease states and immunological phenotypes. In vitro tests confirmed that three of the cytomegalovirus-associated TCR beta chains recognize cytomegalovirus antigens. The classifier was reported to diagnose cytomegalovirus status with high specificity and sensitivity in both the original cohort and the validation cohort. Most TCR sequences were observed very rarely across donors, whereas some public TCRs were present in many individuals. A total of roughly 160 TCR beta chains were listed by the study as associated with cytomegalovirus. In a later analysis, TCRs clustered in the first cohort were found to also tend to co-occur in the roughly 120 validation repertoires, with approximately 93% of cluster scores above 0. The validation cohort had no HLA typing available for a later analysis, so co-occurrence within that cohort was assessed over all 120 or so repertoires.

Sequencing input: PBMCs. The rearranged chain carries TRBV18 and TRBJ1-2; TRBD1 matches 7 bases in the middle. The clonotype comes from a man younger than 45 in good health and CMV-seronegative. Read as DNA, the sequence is TGTGCCAGCTCACCATCGACAGGGAACAGTAACTATGGCTACACCTTC. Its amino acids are CASSPSTGNSNYGYTF.